One TCR beta chain is described in this entry. Its antigen is unidentified. The entry originates in a study of T cell responses to AZD1222 COVID-19 vaccine. There are 16 residues in the CDR3. Looked up from germline, CDR1 is SNHLY and CDR2 is FYNNEI. The J segment lost 5 bases and the V segment lost 6 bases, leaving 5 bases of the junction unmatched. Study-level points and caveats: Baseline serostatus was positive in only a handful of AZD1222 recipients. Unmutated regions of variants are reportedly targeted by nearly half of spike-specific TCRs.

Sequenced by immunoSEQ multiplex PCR; TCRdb stores in-frame clones only, minus some. Of about 120,000 clones in the sample, around 89% are singletons; the top ten hold less than 6%. The sample consisted of peripheral blood, taken on day 0 of AZD1222 vaccination. The source of this sequence is an adult in good health. The chain combines TRBV2 with TRBJ2-2; 14 positions match TRBD2. CDR3 in amino acids: CASSRRTSGGTGELFF. The CDR3, as DNA: TGTGCCAGCAGCCGAAGGACTAGCGGGGGGACCGGGGAGCTGTTTTTT.